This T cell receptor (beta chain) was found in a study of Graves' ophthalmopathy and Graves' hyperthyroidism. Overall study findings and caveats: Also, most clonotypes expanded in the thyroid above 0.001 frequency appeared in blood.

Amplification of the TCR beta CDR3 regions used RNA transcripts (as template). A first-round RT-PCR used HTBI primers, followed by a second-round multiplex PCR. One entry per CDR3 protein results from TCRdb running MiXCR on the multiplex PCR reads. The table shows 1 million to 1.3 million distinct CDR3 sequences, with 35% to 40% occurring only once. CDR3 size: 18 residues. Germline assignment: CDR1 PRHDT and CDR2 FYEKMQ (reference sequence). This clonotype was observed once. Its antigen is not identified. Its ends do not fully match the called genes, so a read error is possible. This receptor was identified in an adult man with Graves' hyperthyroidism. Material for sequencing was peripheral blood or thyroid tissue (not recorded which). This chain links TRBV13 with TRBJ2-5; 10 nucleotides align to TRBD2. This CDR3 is CASSLGLRLAGVRETQYF. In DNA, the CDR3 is TGTGCCAGCAGTTTAGGTCTAAGGCTAGCGGGAGTTCGAGAGACCCAGTACTTC.